This record looks at one T cell receptor beta chain sequence and its context. Its antigen is currently unknown. Profiled with immunoSEQ multiplex PCR; TCRdb holds only in-frame clones, not every one. The data hold about 80,000 clones, with 90% to 95% observed a single time. Sorting isolated naive CD4 T cells lacking CD45RO and expressing CD62L. The CDR3 contains 15 residues. Germline CDR1 is SGHVS and CDR2 is FNYEAQ. V gave up 4 bases and J gave up 5 bases, with 17 bases separating them. The sample is drawn from a study of human versus mouse CDR3 diversity and MHC coevolution. Study-wide background: The immunoSEQ assay reportedly detects one in 200,000 T cells. Study-wide results and limits: Mice had fewer CDR3 deletions and insertions than humans on average.

The receptor was derived from a person between 30 and 69 years old in good health. This rearrangement joins TRBV7-6 to TRBJ1-1; D is possibly TRBD1 (6 bases). Specimen: naive CD4+ T cells from blood. Subset noted: CD45RO-negative CD62L-positive naive CD4 T cells. CDR3 coding DNA: TGTGCCAGCAGCTCAAGGGGGGGCGAAGGGACTGAAGCTTTCTTT. It encodes CASSSRGGEGTEAFF.